This T cell receptor (beta chain) was recorded in a study of cytomegalovirus exposure and HLA in healthy donors. Whole-study findings and limits: The productive fraction for most TCR beta V segments was about 87% or about 30% in an earlier analysis.

PCR used 60 Vbeta primers and 13 Jbeta primers. Repertoires were generated with immunoSEQ multiplex PCR, while TCRdb's copy carries only in-frame clones and drops some. Seen here are 170,000 or so clones, 80% observed once, and the top ten hold 1%. The germline CDR1 and CDR2 sequences are LNHDA and SQIVND (reference sequence). The ends lost 4 bases at V and 0 bases at J; junction bases unmatched: 10. This CDR3 has 17 residues. Comments on this clone: No antigen is known for it.

The chain carries TRBV19 and TRBJ2-7, with TRBD1 matching over 9 bases. The TCR comes from a woman in her forties or fifties in good health and CMV-seropositive. Sequenced input: PBMCs. The CDR3: CASSRGQGKFDSYEQYF. The CDR3 nucleotides are TGTGCCAGTAGTAGGGGACAGGGTAAGTTCGACTCCTACGAGCAGTACTTC.